This TCR beta chain was retrieved from a study of identical twins. Study-level findings and limits: Cross-sectional statistical analysis, not tracking of the same donors, underpinned the conclusions.

In regard to this clonotype: Its specificity is unknown.

Germline CDR1 reads SNHLY; CDR2 reads FYNNEI. CDR3 length equals 16 residues. The V end lost 3 bases, the J end lost 5 bases, and 17 bases lay between the germline ends. TCRdb called the 5' RACE reads again in MiXCR, with one record for every CDR3 protein. The data show 1,800,000 or so distinct CDR3 sequences, about 30% seen once. The clonotype originates from a newborn girl in good health. The source material was cord blood. The genes are TRBV2 and TRBJ2-1; D not resolved. The CDR3 bases are TGTGCCAGCAGTGAGACATCCCTCCTTGGTCACAATGAGCAGTTCTTC. Translated: CASSETSLLGHNEQFF.